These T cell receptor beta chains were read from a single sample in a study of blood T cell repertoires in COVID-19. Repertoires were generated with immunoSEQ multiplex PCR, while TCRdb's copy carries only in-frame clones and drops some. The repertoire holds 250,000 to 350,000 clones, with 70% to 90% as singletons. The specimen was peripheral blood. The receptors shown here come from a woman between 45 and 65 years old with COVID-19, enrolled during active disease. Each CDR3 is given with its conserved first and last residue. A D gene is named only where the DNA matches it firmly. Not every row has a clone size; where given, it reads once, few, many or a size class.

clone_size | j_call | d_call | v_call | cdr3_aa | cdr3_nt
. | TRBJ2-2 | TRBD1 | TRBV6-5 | CASSYEGTGVTGELFF | TGTGCCAGCAGTTACGAGGGGACAGGGGTCACCGGGGAGCTGTTTTTT
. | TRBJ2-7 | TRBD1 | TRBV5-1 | CASSQQGVVDEQYF | TGCGCCAGCAGCCAACAGGGGGTAGTGGACGAGCAGTACTTC
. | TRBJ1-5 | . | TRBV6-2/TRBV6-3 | CASSYKPLGLIGNQPQHF | TGTGCCAGCAGTTACAAACCACTAGGGTTGATTGGCAATCAGCCCCAGCATTTT
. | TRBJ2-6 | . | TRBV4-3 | CASSQEPPFLEGASSGANVLTF | TGCGCCAGCAGTCAAGAACCCCCCTTTTTGGAGGGGGCGAGCTCTGGGGCCAACGTCCTGACTTTC
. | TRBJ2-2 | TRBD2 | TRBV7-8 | CASSLSGLAVTGELFF | TGTGCCAGCAGCTTAAGCGGTCTAGCGGTCACCGGGGAGCTGTTTTTT
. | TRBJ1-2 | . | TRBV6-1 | CASSEVGRITRDYGYTF | TGTGCCAGCAGTGAAGTTGGCAGAATTACTAGGGACTATGGCTACACCTTC
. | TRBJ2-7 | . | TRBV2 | CASNRGSGNSYEQYF | TGTGCCAGCAACCGCGGTAGCGGTAACTCCTACGAGCAGTACTTC
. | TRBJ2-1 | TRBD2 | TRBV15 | CATSVSLAGSYNGQFF | TGTGCCACCAGCGTATCGTTAGCGGGGAGCTACAATGGGCAGTTCTTC
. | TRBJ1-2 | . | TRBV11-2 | CASSFTDNYGYTF | TGTGCCAGCAGCTTTACAGATAACTATGGCTACACCTTC
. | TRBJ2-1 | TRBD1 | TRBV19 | CASSTPLGRDRDVKEQFF | TGTGCCAGTAGTACCCCCCTAGGAAGGGACAGGGACGTCAAGGAGCAGTTCTTC
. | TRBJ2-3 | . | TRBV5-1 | CASSLGGGRGDTQYF | TGCGCCAGCAGCTTAGGGGGAGGGCGAGGAGATACGCAGTATTTT
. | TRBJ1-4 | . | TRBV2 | CASNDDNRRVAKLFF | TGTGCCAGCAACGACGACAATAGGCGGGTTGCAAAACTGTTTTTT
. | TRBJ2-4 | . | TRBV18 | CASSPNKNIQYF | TGTGCCAGCTCACCTAACAAAAACATTCAGTACTTC
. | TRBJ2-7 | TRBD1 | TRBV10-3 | CAISDEAGGYTYEQYF | TGTGCCATCAGTGATGAGGCAGGGGGATACACCTACGAGCAGTACTTC
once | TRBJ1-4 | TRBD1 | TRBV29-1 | CSAGDRGEKLFF | TGCAGCGCTGGGGACAGGGGGGAAAAACTGTTTTTT
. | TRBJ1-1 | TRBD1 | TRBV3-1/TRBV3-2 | CASSPTLKGTGGNTEAFF | TGTGCCAGCAGCCCCACACTCAAGGGGACAGGGGGCAACACTGAAGCTTTCTTT
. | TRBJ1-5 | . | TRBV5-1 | CASSLIPGENQPQHF | TGCGCCAGCAGCTTGATCCCAGGGGAGAATCAGCCCCAGCATTTT
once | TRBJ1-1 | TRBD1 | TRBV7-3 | CASTTGQANTEAFF | TGTGCCAGCACCACGGGACAGGCAAACACTGAAGCTTTCTTT
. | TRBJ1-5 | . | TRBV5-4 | CATNREGQPQHF | TGTGCCACTAACAGGGAGGGTCAGCCCCAGCATTTT
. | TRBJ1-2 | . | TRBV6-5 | CASSYSAGGVYGYTF | TGTGCCAGCAGTTACTCCGCGGGGGGCGTATATGGCTACACCTTC